This is a list of T cell receptor beta chains from one sample in a study of T cells in Graves' hyperthyroidism and ophthalmopathy. TCRdb used MiXCR to reprocess the multiplex PCR reads, holding one entry per CDR3 protein. Of fewer than 750,000 distinct CDR3 sequences detected, about 14% appear once; the ten largest clones hold about 4%. Input material: blood. These receptors originate from a woman aged 40 to 50 with Graves' ophthalmopathy. Both conserved end residues are part of each CDR3. A D gene is named only where the DNA matches it firmly. Clone size is stated in some rows and not others, as once, few, many or a class when expanded.

clone_size	v_call	d_call	j_call	cdr3_nt	cdr3_aa
many	TRBV29-1	NA	TRBJ2-5	TGCAGCGTTGAGGGATCGTGGGAGACCCAGTACTTC	CSVEGSWETQYF
many	TRBV6-5	NA	TRBJ1-5	TGTGCCAGCAGTTACTCGAAACAGGGCCGGCAGCCCCAGCATTTT	CASSYSKQGRQPQHF
NA	TRBV29-1	NA	TRBJ2-2	TGCAGCGTTGCGGTGTTCAGGGGAAACACCGGGGAGCTGTTTTTT	CSVAVFRGNTGELFF
NA	TRBV14	NA	TRBJ1-2	TGTGCCAGCAGTCGCCGACAGTACTATGGCTACACCTTC	CASSRRQYYGYTF
few	TRBV5-1	TRBD1	TRBJ1-2	TGCGCCAGCAGCTTCTCCGGGACAGGGAGCCCTGGCTACACCTTC	CASSFSGTGSPGYTF
few	TRBV6-1	NA	TRBJ1-2	TGTGCCAGCAGTCGCAACCTGGAGGAGGGCTACACCTTC	CASSRNLEEGYTF
NA	TRBV7-2	NA	TRBJ2-7	TGTGCCAGCAGCTTCGCAGGGAGAATCAACGAGCAGTACTTC	CASSFAGRINEQYF
few	TRBV7-2	NA	TRBJ1-1	TGTGCCAGCAGCCCAGACCCTATACGATACACTGAAGCTTTCTTT	CASSPDPIRYTEAFF
NA	TRBV11-1	NA	TRBJ1-3	TGTGCCAGCAGCTTAACTGGACAGACCGCTGGAAACACCATATATTTT	CASSLTGQTAGNTIYF
many	TRBV12-3/TRBV12-4	NA	TRBJ2-2	TGTGCCAGCAGTCCGACTAACACCGGGGAGCTGTTTTTT	CASSPTNTGELFF
many	TRBV5-1	TRBD1	TRBJ1-6	TGCGCCAGCAGTGCCGGGACAGGGATGGACTCACCCCTCCACTTT	CASSAGTGMDSPLHF
many	TRBV28	NA	TRBJ2-4	TGTGCCAGCAGGCCAGGTCAGGGGGGCAAAAACATTCAGTACTTC	CASRPGQGGKNIQYF
many	TRBV6-1	NA	TRBJ1-2	TGTGCCAGCAGTGATTGGACAGCCTCCTATGGCTACACCTTC	CASSDWTASYGYTF
few	TRBV20-1	TRBD1	TRBJ2-2	TGCAGTGCTAGAGGACAGGGGGCCTTACCCAACACCGGGGAGCTGTTTTTT	CSARGQGALPNTGELFF
many	TRBV12-3/TRBV12-4	NA	TRBJ2-2	TGTGCCAGCAGTCCGTATACAGACACCGGGGAGCTGTTTTTT	CASSPYTDTGELFF
many	TRBV6-2/TRBV6-3	TRBD1	TRBJ1-5	TGTGCCAGCAGTTCGGTAACAGGGGATCAGCCCCAGCATTTT	CASSSVTGDQPQHF
many	TRBV7-2	NA	TRBJ2-7	TGTGCCAGCGGTGACTGGAAGATCTACGAGCAGTACTTC	CASGDWKIYEQYF
NA	TRBV6-2/TRBV6-3	NA	TRBJ2-1	TGTGCCAGCACCTCCCGGGGCTCCTACAATGAGCAGTTCTTC	CASTSRGSYNEQFF
many	TRBV20-1	NA	TRBJ2-7	TGCAGTGCTAGAGGTTTTGGGGGAGCGCAGTACTTC	CSARGFGGAQYF
many	TRBV7-9	NA	TRBJ1-2	TGTGCCAGCCCCGCAGGGTCACGCTATGGCTACACCTTC	CASPAGSRYGYTF
many	TRBV12-3/TRBV12-4	TRBD2	TRBJ2-1	TGTGCCAGCAACCCACCGGGACTAGCGGGCAATGAGCAGTTCTTC	CASNPPGLAGNEQFF
many	TRBV12-3/TRBV12-4	NA	TRBJ1-5	TGTGCCAGCAGTTTCCGGGGCCCAAATAGCAATCAGCCCCAGCATTTT	CASSFRGPNSNQPQHF
NA	TRBV4-2	NA	TRBJ1-2	TGTGCCAGCAGCCAAGACCTTTTCAATATACGGGGTGGCTATGGCTACACCTTC	CASSQDLFNIRGGYGYTF
many	TRBV28	NA	TRBJ1-2	TGTGCCAGCAGGGCCGGACATGGCGGCTACACCTTC	CASRAGHGGYTF
NA	TRBV20-1	TRBD2	TRBJ2-7	TGCAGTGCTAGTTCCCTAGCGGACTCCTACGAGCAGTACTTC	CSASSLADSYEQYF
NA	TRBV29-1	NA	TRBJ1-2	TGCAGCGTTGTTACAGCCTATGGCTACACCTTC	CSVVTAYGYTF
NA	TRBV6-2/TRBV6-3	NA	TRBJ2-7	TGTGCCAGCGGGTTCGTTTTCGCGCAGTACTTC	CASGFVFAQYF
few	TRBV5-1	NA	TRBJ2-5	TGCGCCAGCAGCCTATCGAACTCCGAAGAGACCCAGTACTTC	CASSLSNSEETQYF
NA	TRBV19	NA	TRBJ1-5	TGTGCCAGTAGTCTTTGGGGGCAGGGTAAATATCAGCCCCAGCATTTT	CASSLWGQGKYQPQHF
many	TRBV6-5	TRBD1	TRBJ1-2	TGTGCCAGCAGCTCTGGACAGGGGAGGGGCTACACCTTC	CASSSGQGRGYTF
few	TRBV30	NA	TRBJ2-7	TGTGCCTGGAGAGACACGGGACTCACTTTTGACTACGAGCAGTACTTC	CAWRDTGLTFDYEQYF
many	TRBV5-1	TRBD1	TRBJ2-6	TGCGCCAGCAGCTTCGGGACAGGGAACTCTGGGGCCAACGTCCTGACTTTC	CASSFGTGNSGANVLTF
once	TRBV7-2	NA	TRBJ1-2	TGTGCCAGCAGCTCGACCAGAAGGGGGGTGGATGGCTACACCTTC	CASSSTRRGVDGYTF
NA	TRBV2	TRBD2	TRBJ2-7	TGTGCCAGCAGTGTGGGACTAGCGGACTCCTACGAGCAGTACTTC	CASSVGLADSYEQYF
NA	TRBV9	NA	TRBJ1-2	TGTGCCAGCAGCACCGGACAGCGGGTTAGGGGCTACACCTTC	CASSTGQRVRGYTF
NA	TRBV28	NA	TRBJ2-7	TGTGCCAGCAGTTTTATAAGAACGGGAGTAGGGTACGAGCAGTACTTC	CASSFIRTGVGYEQYF
NA	TRBV20-1	NA	TRBJ2-7	TGCAGTGCTTGTCACTACTCCTACGAGCAGTACTTC	CSACHYSYEQYF
NA	TRBV30	NA	TRBJ1-2	TGTGCCTGGAGTGTAGTCGAGATAAACTATGGCTACACCTTC	CAWSVVEINYGYTF
many	TRBV24-1	NA	TRBJ2-6	TGTGCCACCAGTGATGAAGGGGTCGGGGCCAACGTCCTGACTTTC	CATSDEGVGANVLTF
NA	TRBV3-1	NA	TRBJ2-7	TGTGCCAGCAGCCAACGGCAAACCGCCTACGAGCAGTACTTC	CASSQRQTAYEQYF
many	TRBV6-1	NA	TRBJ2-1	TGTGCCAGCAGTGAACAGGTTGAGCAGTTCTTC	CASSEQVEQFF
NA	TRBV12-3/TRBV12-4	TRBD1	TRBJ1-3	TGTGCCAGCAGAAGGACAGGGGTCGAGAGGGCTGGAAACACCATATATTTT	CASRRTGVERAGNTIYF
many	TRBV7-2	TRBD2	TRBJ2-5	TGTGCCAGCAGCCAGACTAGCGGCGAGACCCAGTACTTC	CASSQTSGETQYF